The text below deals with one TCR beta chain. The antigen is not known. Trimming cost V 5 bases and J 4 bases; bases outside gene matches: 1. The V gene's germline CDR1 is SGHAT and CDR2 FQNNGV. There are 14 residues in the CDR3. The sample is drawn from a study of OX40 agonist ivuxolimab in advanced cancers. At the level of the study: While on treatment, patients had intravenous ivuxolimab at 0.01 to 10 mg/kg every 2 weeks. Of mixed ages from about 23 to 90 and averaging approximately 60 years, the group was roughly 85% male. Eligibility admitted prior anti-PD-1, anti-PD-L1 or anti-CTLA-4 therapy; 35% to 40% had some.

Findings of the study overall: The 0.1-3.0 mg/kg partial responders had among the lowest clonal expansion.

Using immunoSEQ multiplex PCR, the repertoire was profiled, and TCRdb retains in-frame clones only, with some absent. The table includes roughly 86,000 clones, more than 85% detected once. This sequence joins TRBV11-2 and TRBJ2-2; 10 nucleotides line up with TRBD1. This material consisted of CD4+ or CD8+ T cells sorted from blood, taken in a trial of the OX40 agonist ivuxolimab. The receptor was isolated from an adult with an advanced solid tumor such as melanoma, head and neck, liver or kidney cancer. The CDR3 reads CASSRTGGTGELFF. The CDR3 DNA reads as TGTGCCAGCAGCCGGACAGGGGGCACCGGGGAGCTGTTTTTT.